A selection of T cell receptor beta chains follows, all from one sample in a study of the immune and genomic landscape of osteosarcoma. The table came from immunoSEQ multiplex PCR; TCRdb's copy has only in-frame clones and leaves some out. This table has 1,400 or so clones, just under 75% appearing once. The source material was metastatic tumor tissue from the lung. Source of these receptors: a woman aged 25 to 45 with osteosarcoma. Each CDR3 is given without its conserved first and last residue. The D gene is left open where the match is weak.

>TRBV10-3|11|TRBJ2-2|-
AISDLKLGELF
>TRBV5-1|11|TRBJ2-7|-
ASSFGEAYEQY
>TRBV4-1|13|TRBJ2-1|TRBD1
ASSPGDRDNNEQF
>TRBV4-1|12|TRBJ2-3|-
ASSDAGATDTQY
>TRBV7-6|14|TRBJ1-5|-
ASSLEWGPGGQPQH
>TRBV10-1|12|TRBJ2-2|-
ASSEEGPPGELF
>TRBV6-1|13|TRBJ2-3|-
ASSEEGGGADTQY
>TRBV27|11|TRBJ1-2|-
ASSRKGDYGYT
>TRBV14|11|TRBJ2-5|-
ASSQTGLETQY
>TRBV4-3|12|TRBJ2-7|-
ASSQGIGSYEQY
>TRBV29-1|12|TRBJ1-1|-
SVALEWGNTEAF
>TRBV4-2|9|TRBJ2-7|-
ASSQRDEQY
>TRBV7-2|13|TRBJ2-7|TRBD1
ASSLYPSTGVEQY
>TRBV23-1|17|TRBJ2-1|TRBD2
ASSQIIRTSGTSTDEQF
>TRBV15|16|TRBJ1-1|-
ATSHRGPGGALNTEAF
>TRBV30|13|TRBJ2-5|TRBD1
AWSVRDRDEGNQY
>TRBV4-2|14|TRBJ2-1|-
ASSQDRSSEYNEQF
>TRBV7-9|13|TRBJ2-1|-
ASTPREEMGGEQF
>TRBV9|13|TRBJ2-1|-
ASSVLDSTYNEQF
>TRBV9|13|TRBJ2-2|-
ASSVLGGYTGELF
>TRBV30|10|TRBJ1-6|-
AWSPYRSPLH
>TRBV11-3|11|TRBJ2-4|-
ASSSDEGNIQY
>TRBV20-1|9|TRBJ2-2|-
SARGTGELF
>TRBV7-6|15|TRBJ2-1|TRBD2
ASSLGTPGGPLDEQF
>TRBV23-1|13|TRBJ1-1|TRBD1
ASSHRQGANTEAF
>TRBV5-8|10|TRBJ1-1|TRBD1
ASSFQGAEAF
>TRBV30|12|TRBJ2-7|-
AWSPGLGDYEQY
>TRBV15|14|TRBJ2-3|-
ATSRANGISGDTQY
>TRBV11-2|11|TRBJ1-3|-
ASSLDRRNTIY
>TRBV30|13|TRBJ1-6|TRBD1
AWTRTGGIDSPLH
>TRBV7-9|14|TRBJ2-1|-
ASSSPRQAFDNEQF
>TRBV27|14|TRBJ1-4|-
ASSLSQGGPQEKLF
>TRBV2|13|TRBJ2-1|TRBD1
ASSAGQGVLNEQF
>TRBV30|9|TRBJ2-7|-
AWMEGPEQY
>TRBV2|13|TRBJ2-5|TRBD2
ARRSRDYRQETQY
>TRBV9|12|TRBJ1-4|-
ASSVGGDREKLF
>TRBV7-2|12|TRBJ2-1|-
ASSLSSSYNEQF
>TRBV4-1|13|TRBJ1-5|-
ASSQVTGSNQPQH
>TRBV18|13|TRBJ1-2|-
ASSPPMGFDYGYT
>TRBV7-2|13|TRBJ2-1|TRBD2
ASSLAQRETNEQF
>TRBV14|12|TRBJ1-3|-
ASSRTFTGDTIY
>TRBV7-9|13|TRBJ2-2|-
ASSDLVGYTGELF
>TRBV4-2|14|TRBJ2-1|TRBD2
ASNLAGARSYNEQF
>TRBV5-1|12|TRBJ2-1|-
ASSLPSGLDEQF
>TRBV30|12|TRBJ2-5|-
AWSRSQIQETQY
>TRBV7-9|12|TRBJ2-7|TRBD2
ASSLGDYSYEQY
>TRBV19|17|TRBJ2-2|TRBD2
GSHALPGTSGGATGELF
>TRBV28|13|TRBJ2-7|TRBD1
ASSLPRTGVGEQY
>TRBV7-9|11|TRBJ1-2|-
ASSPDWNYGYT
>TRBV15|15|TRBJ2-7|TRBD1
ATSRDRGQGFPGEQY
>TRBV7-2|12|TRBJ2-5|-
ASSPRVRGETQY
>TRBV7-9|15|TRBJ2-3|TRBD2
ASRHGTSGGITDTQY
>TRBV5-4|14|TRBJ2-3|TRBD1
ASSGYGQGSSDTQY
>TRBV27|14|TRBJ2-5|TRBD2
ASSSPRVAGDETQY
>TRBV5-1|12|TRBJ2-1|-
ASSPGGPGNEQF
>TRBV10-3|13|TRBJ2-5|-
ATGGYGTKEETQY
>TRBV7-9|15|TRBJ2-3|-
ASSTKPGGEIADTQY
>TRBV28|11|TRBJ1-1|-
ASSLAHYSEAF
>TRBV5-1|13|TRBJ2-7|-
ASSLFAGSTYEQY